This TCR beta chain was sequenced during a study of STAT5B mutations in CD4+ large granular lymphocyte leukemia. Study at large: Among healthy controls, a particular HLA allele went with more CDR3 'QG' motifs. Study results and limitations: Main leukemic clonotypes were patient-specific, but roughly 26% appeared at low frequency elsewhere. TRBV06-family usage was enriched in top patient clones (8/27) versus controls (2/35). Patient CD4-sorted repertoires looked more clonal than healthy CD4+ repertoires, even without putative leukemic clones.

CDR3 length: 15 residues. V dropped 4 bases and J dropped 2; count of bases not matched to a gene: 5. The germline V gene has CDR1 SGHKS and CDR2 YYEKEE (reference sequence). A word on this clone: No antigen is known for it.

Profiled with immunoSEQ multiplex PCR; TCRdb holds only in-frame clones, not every one. This sample has 32,000 or so clones, with around four fifths found just once. This sequence joins TRBV5-5 and TRBJ2-7; 11 nucleotides match TRBD1. This receptor was obtained from a human donor in good health. What was sequenced was CD4+ T cells from blood buffy coats. CDR3 coding DNA: TGTGCCAGCAGCCTATGGACAGGGGGCACCTACGAGCAGTACTTC. This codes for CASSLWTGGTYEQYF.